Below, one T cell receptor beta chain is given with its context. V lost 6 bases and J lost 4; bases outside the gene matches: 9. The V gene's germline CDR1 is SNHLY and CDR2 FYNNEI. This CDR3 is 15 amino acids long. This sample was included in a study of blood T cell repertoires in COVID-19. Produced via immunoSEQ multiplex PCR; TCRdb's table is partial and in-frame only. The sample contains roughly 86,000 clones, approximately 82% of which appear only once. This sequence originates from a woman in her 70s with acute or convalescent COVID-19. Sequenced input: peripheral blood. V and J are TRBV2 and TRBJ1-5; TRBD1 aligns across 7 bases. The DNA of the CDR3 is TGTGCCAGCAGCGCATGGGACAGCCTTAATCAGCCCCAGCATTTT. Translation gives CASSAWDSLNQPQHF. Filled out from reference TRBV2 and TRBJ1-5, the complete variable domain reads EPEVTQTPSHQVTQMGQEVILRCVPISNHLYFYWYRQILGQKVEFLVSFYNNEISEKSEIFDDQFSVERPDGSNFTLKIRSTKLEDSAMYFCASSAWDSLNQPQHFGDGTRLSIL.